These 20 T cell receptor beta chains share one sample of origin, sequenced in a study of blood T cell repertoires in COVID-19. Sequenced by immunoSEQ multiplex PCR; TCRdb stores in-frame clones only, minus some. The data contain tens of thousands of clones, roughly 88% of them singletons. Sample: peripheral blood. These receptors were obtained from a man aged 60-69 years with COVID-19, enrolled during active disease.

The V call is TRBV19, the J call TRBJ2-1, with a possible D match to TRBD2 (5 bases). Trimming stripped 3 bases from V and 0 bases from J, with 9 bases between. CDR1 is LNHDA, CDR2 SQIVND, per germline (reference sequence). The CDR3 length is 15 residues. CDR3: CASSIEGSSYNEQFF. DNA for the CDR3: TGTGCCAGTAGTATCGAGGGCTCCTCCTACAATGAGCAGTTCTTC.

This sequence joins TRBV19 and TRBJ1-1; tentative D call: TRBD1 (5 bases). Germline V lookup: CDR1 LNHDA, CDR2 SQIVND (reference sequence). Trimming stripped 3 bases from V and 10 bases from J, with 12 bases between. The CDR3 contains 12 residues. CDR3 sequence: CASSIGTGRAFF. CDR3 sequence (DNA): TGTGCCAGTAGTATTGGAACAGGCCGAGCTTTCTTT.

The chain uses TRBV5-1 and TRBJ1-1, with TRBD1 matching over 8 bases. Germline values: CDR1 SGHRS, CDR2 YFSETQ. There are 13 residues in the CDR3. V gave up 0 bases and J gave up 6 bases; unmatched junction bases: 1. The CDR3 DNA is TGCGCCAGCAGCTTGGGACAGGGGTCTGAAGCTTTCTTT. Its translation: CASSLGQGSEAFF.

This rearrangement joins TRBV19 to TRBJ2-1, with D perhaps matching TRBD2 (6 bases). CDR3 length equals 14 residues. The germline gives CDR1 LNHDA, CDR2 SQIVND (reference sequence). V dropped 6 bases and J dropped 8 bases, with 17 bases sitting between them. CDR3 nucleotide sequence: TGTGCCAGTAGGCGGGGTCCGGCGTCCCATGAGCAGTTCTTC. Its translation is CASRRGPASHEQFF.

This clone has just a few counts. The V call is TRBV5-4, the J call TRBJ2-1, with D possibly being TRBD2 (6 bases). CDR1 is SGHNT and CDR2 is YYREEE in the germline V gene (reference sequence). The CDR3 length is 15 residues. Trimming removed 1 base at V and 7 bases at J, with 15 bases between. DNA of the CDR3: TGTGCCAGCAGCTTGTCCGGGGGAGTGGTGAATGAGCAGTTCTTC. Translation: CASSLSGGVVNEQFF. The full variable domain, with the rest looked up from reference TRBV5-4 and TRBJ2-1, is ETGVTQSPTHLIKTRGQQVTLRCSSQSGHNTVSWYQQALGQGPQFIFQYYREEENGRGNFPPRFSGLQFPNYSSELNVNALELDDSALYLCASSLSGGVVNEQFFGPGTRLTVL.

The chain's CDR3 is CASSSQGKNTEAFF. CDR3 DNA sequence: TGTGCCAGCAGCTCCCAGGGGAAGAACACTGAAGCTTTCTTT. The gene calls are TRBV7-6 and TRBJ1-1, with D tentatively TRBD1 (6 bases). The V end was cut by 4 bases, the J end by 1 base, with 10 bases between. CDR3 length equals 14 residues. CDR1 and CDR2 from the germline V gene are SGHVS and FNYEAQ.

The chain employs TRBV29-1 and TRBJ2-5; a possible D gene is TRBD2 (6 bases). CDR3 size: 13 residues. Germline CDR1 SQVTM, CDR2 ANQGSEA. Trimming removed 1 base from V and 2 bases from J, with 8 bases in between. CDR3 bases: TGCAGCGTTGAAGGGGGGGTACAAGAGACCCAGTACTTC. Translating gives CSVEGGVQETQYF.

The chain has TRBV3-1 (or the pseudogene TRBV3-2) and TRBJ1-6, with 10 bases identical to TRBD1. CDR3 length equals 16 residues. V lost 6 bases, J lost 0 bases, and 2 bases stayed unmatched. CDR1 LGHDT and CDR2 YNNKEL come from the germline V gene (reference sequence). This chain's CDR3 is CASRWDRGSYNSPLHF. In DNA, the CDR3 is TGTGCCAGCAGATGGGACAGGGGCTCCTATAATTCACCCCTCCACTTT.

The rearrangement uses TRBV10-3 and TRBJ2-1, with 9 bases lining up with TRBD1. V trimming: 4 bases; J trimming: 10 bases; junction bases outside the gene matches: 11. The V gene's germline CDR1 is ENHRY and CDR2 SYGVKD. The CDR3 runs to 15 residues. The CDR3 DNA sequence: TGTGCCATCAGTGGGCGGGACAGGGTTTTAGGGGAGCAGTTCTTC. Protein product: CAISGRDRVLGEQFF.

This clone showed up just once. V usage is TRBV6-6 and J usage is TRBJ1-2; weak D call: TRBD1 (5 bases). Trimming removed 0 bases from V and 4 bases from J, with 15 bases in between. This CDR3 comprises 16 residues. Germline V CDR1 and CDR2: MNHNY, SVGAGI (reference sequence). The CDR3 loop reads CASSYSRDPRGYGYTF. CDR3 DNA: TGTGCCAGCAGTTACTCGCGGGACCCCCGTGGCTATGGCTACACCTTC.

The chain carries TRBV30 and TRBJ1-2, with D uncertain. The V end lost 5 bases, the J end lost 8 bases, and 12 bases lay between the germline ends. Germline CDR1 and CDR2: GTSNPN and SVGIG (reference sequence). There are 11 residues in the CDR3. The CDR3, as DNA: TGTGCCTGGGGCAGCGGGGTAGGCTACACCTTC. The encoded protein is CAWGSGVGYTF.

This chain links TRBV28 with TRBJ2-1; D unclear. V lost 9 bases, J lost 9 bases, and 15 bases lay in between. Germline CDR1 MDHEN, CDR2 SYDVKM. The CDR3 consists of 12 residues. CDR3: CASGVSSGEQFF. As DNA, the CDR3 is TGTGCCAGTGGTGTAAGTTCCGGTGAGCAGTTCTTC.

The V and J genes are TRBV7-9 and TRBJ2-7, with D tentatively TRBD1 (6 bases). This CDR3 has 14 residues. Trimming pared 6 bases from V and 4 bases from J, leaving 16 bases between. Germline CDR1 and CDR2: SEHNR and FQNEAQ (reference sequence). CDR3 DNA: TGTGCCAGCAGTTCCGGGACATCCTATTACGAGCAGTACTTC. It encodes CASSSGTSYYEQYF. Variable domain in full (rest from reference TRBV7-9 and TRBJ2-7): DTGVSQNPRHKITKRGQNVTFRCDPISEHNRLYWYRQTLGQGPEFLTYFQNEAQLEKSRLLSDRFSAERPKGSFSTLEIQRTEQGDSAMYLCASSSGTSYYEQYFGPGTRLTVT.

This clone was observed once. V usage is TRBV28 and J usage is TRBJ2-7; 9 nucleotides match TRBD1. This CDR3 region has 14 residues. V gave up 4 bases and J gave up 1 base; unmatched junction bases: 2. Looked up from germline, CDR1 is MDHEN and CDR2 is SYDVKM. The CDR3 sequence is CASSWGTGSYEQYF. CDR3 sequence (DNA): TGTGCCAGCAGTTGGGGGACAGGGTCCTACGAGCAGTACTTC.

The chain is built from TRBV4-3 and TRBJ1-4; unclear D gene. V lost 0 bases and J lost 8, with 13 bases in between. In germline, CDR1 is LGHNA, CDR2 YSLEER. The CDR3 is 15 amino acids. The CDR3 protein is CASSQDRGSGEKLFF. The CDR3 DNA follows: TGCGCCAGCAGCCAAGATCGGGGTTCGGGGGAAAAACTGTTTTTT.

The V call is TRBV10-3, the J call TRBJ2-7, with D possibly being TRBD2 (7 bases). The ends were cut back, 10 bases at V and 2 bases at J, with 12 bases in the middle. The CDR3 extends over 12 amino acids. Per the germline V gene, CDR1 is ENHRY and CDR2 is SYGVKD. The CDR3 protein is CATGEGTYEQYF. In DNA form, the CDR3 reads TGTGCCACAGGGGAGGGGACCTACGAGCAGTACTTC.

The chain couples TRBV11-3 to TRBJ2-5; 10 nucleotides line up with TRBD1. With V trimmed by 0 bases and J by 7 bases, 14 bases remained unmatched. The CDR3 has 18 residues. Looked up from germline, CDR1 is SGHNT and CDR2 is YENEEA. The CDR3 DNA reads as TGTGCCAGCAGCTTAGATCGCTGGGGGGACAGGGGCACTGGGACCCAGTACTTC. Protein product: CASSLDRWGDRGTGTQYF.

This sequence joins TRBV3-1 (or the pseudogene TRBV3-2) and TRBJ2-7, with no clear D. The V end was cut by 1 base, the J end by 0 bases, with 10 bases between. This CDR3 is built from 15 residues. Germline CDR1 LGHDT, CDR2 YNNKEL (reference sequence). CDR3 loop: CASSQGGSYSYEQYF. CDR3 nucleotide sequence: TGTGCCAGCAGCCAAGGTGGCAGTTACTCCTACGAGCAGTACTTC.

This chain links TRBV5-1 with TRBJ2-7, with D possibly TRBD2 on 6 matching bases. V was trimmed by 0 bases and J by 3 bases, leaving 13 bases between them. This CDR3 contains 15 residues. Germline V gene lookup returns CDR1 SGHRS and CDR2 YFSETQ. The DNA for the CDR3 is TGCGCCAGCAGCTTGGGTGGGACTCCGAGCTACGAGCAGTACTTC. Translating gives CASSLGGTPSYEQYF.

The gene calls are TRBV6-1 and TRBJ2-7; the D is unclear. CDR1 is MNHNS and CDR2 is SASEGT in the germline V gene. V was trimmed by 2 bases and J by 0 bases, leaving 14 bases between them. The CDR3 is 16 residues long. This CDR3 reads CASSEIRAILSYEQYF. CDR3 bases: TGTGCCAGCAGTGAAATACGAGCAATACTCTCCTACGAGCAGTACTTC.